The 6 T cell receptor beta chains reported below all come from one sample, sequenced in a study of post-analysis software for immune sequencing data. Included in the TCR beta cDNA libraries were unique molecular identifiers. TCRdb reanalysed the PCR reads using MiXCR and keeps one entry per CDR3 protein. There are under 200,000 distinct CDR3 sequences in the sample; under 40% occur only once, and about 26% lies in the top ten. This specimen was blood, taken after autologous hematopoietic stem cell transplantation. Receptor source: a girl between 5 and 17 years old with multiple sclerosis.

This clonotype was counted ten times or more. V and J are TRBV9 and TRBJ2-5, with D tentatively TRBD1 (6 bases). Per germline, CDR1 SGDLS and CDR2 YYNGEE. V was trimmed by 6 bases and J by 2 bases, leaving 17 bases between them. CDR3 size: 15 residues. The CDR3 region is CASTRAVQGQETQYF. CDR3 in DNA: TGTGCCAGCACCCGCGCGGTACAGGGACAAGAGACCCAGTACTTC.

This chain links TRBV20-1 with TRBJ2-1; 13 bases align to TRBD2. The CDR3 consists of 15 residues. Germline V gene data show CDR1 as DFQATT and CDR2 as SNEGSKA (reference sequence). V lost 3 bases, J lost 6 bases, and 5 bases stayed unmatched. The CDR3 DNA reads TGCAGTGCTAGCCCTGGGACTAGCGGGGTCAATGAGCAGTTCTTC. It yields the protein CSASPGTSGVNEQFF.

This chain joins TRBV10-3 and TRBJ2-2; D remains unclear. The CDR3 spans 13 residues. Looked up from germline, CDR1 is ENHRY and CDR2 is SYGVKD. V lost 5 bases and J 4 bases, leaving 8 bases between the germline ends. The CDR3 protein is CAISPQTTGELFF. The DNA of the CDR3 is TGTGCCATCAGTCCCCAGACCACCGGGGAGCTGTTTTTT.

Many counts were recorded for this clonotype. CDR3 bases: TGTGCCAGCAGCCAGGCTAACTATGGCTACACCTTC. It encodes CASSQANYGYTF. The rearrangement joins TRBV14 to TRBJ1-2, with D unclear. V was cut by 3 bases and J by 0 bases, with 2 bases left in between. Germline lookup yields CDR1 SGHDN and CDR2 FVKESK. This CDR3 spans 12 amino acids.

This clonotype was recorded at least ten times. The J gene is TRBJ2-7, the V gene TRBV30; D is ambiguous. The CDR3 totals 16 residues. Germline values: CDR1 GTSNPN, CDR2 SVGIG (reference sequence). Trimming stripped 0 bases from V and 2 bases from J, with 17 bases between. CDR3 nucleotide sequence: TGTGCCTGGAGTGTATTAGGACCCTTACTTCCCTACGAGCAGTACTTC. Translated, it gives CAWSVLGPLLPYEQYF.

The chain combines TRBV5-1 with TRBJ2-4, with 10 bases fitting TRBD2. With the DNA end fitting TRBJ2-7 better, the J assignment may be wrong. CDR1 is SGHRS and CDR2 is YFSETQ in the germline V gene. This CDR3 comprises 15 residues. CDR3 amino acids: CASSLWASGSNEQYF. The CDR3 DNA sequence: TGCGCCAGCAGCTTGTGGGCTAGCGGGAGCAACGAGCAGTACTTC.